The 32 T cell receptor beta chains given below trace back to one sample, sequenced in a study of technical replicates of blood from several donors listed by TCRdb under 2017. Library method: the immunoSEQ multiplex PCR assay. In TCRdb, the immuneACCESS table is reduced to in-frame sequences with V and J assigned. These tables do not hold every clone; where another copy was compared, an unresolved V gene accounts for under half, and the others remain unexplained. The sample yields approximately 82,000 clones; around 92% were counted once. 0.3% to 0.5% of the sample goes to the ten largest clones. The source material was T cells isolated from PBMCs. The origin of the receptors is a human donor in good health. Some clones in this sample may be carry-over from other donors' samples.

V gene TRBV28 combines with J gene TRBJ1-3, with 9 bases fitting TRBD1. The V segment lost 3 bases and the J segment 4 bases; nucleotides outside the gene matches: 7. The CDR3 loop spans 16 amino acids. CDR1 is MDHEN and CDR2 is SYDVKM in the germline V gene. The CDR3 nucleotides read TGTGCCAGCAGTTTCATCACACAGGGGGCCGGAAACACCATATATTTT. Amino acids: CASSFITQGAGNTIYF.

Only one count was recorded for this clone. V is TRBV5-4 and J is TRBJ2-5, with D perhaps TRBD2 (6 bases). The CDR3 spans 15 residues. V dropped 2 bases and J dropped 2 bases, with 13 bases sitting between them. Per germline, CDR1 SGHNT and CDR2 YYREEE (reference sequence). The CDR3 here is CASSFSGGVQETQYF. The CDR3 DNA follows: TGTGCCAGCAGCTTTAGCGGAGGGGTACAAGAGACCCAGTACTTC.

This rearrangement joins TRBV29-1 to TRBJ2-7; D remains unclear. Germline CDR1 is SQVTM and CDR2 is ANQGSEA. With 2 bases removed from V and 1 base from J, the gap between germline ends came to 3 bases. The CDR3 has 11 residues. In DNA, the CDR3 is TGCAGCGTTGAATTATCCTACGAGCAGTACTTC. Its translation is CSVELSYEQYF.

The genes are TRBV4-1 and TRBJ1-1; D possibly corresponds to TRBD1 (5 bases). Germline V gene lookup returns CDR1 MGHRA and CDR2 YSYEKL. Deletions cut 3 bases from V and 7 bases from J, with 12 bases between. The CDR3 has 13 residues. CDR3 sequence reads: CASSQLPTGEAFF. CDR3 DNA: TGCGCCAGCAGCCAGCTTCCTACAGGTGAAGCTTTCTTT.

The chain has TRBV30 and TRBJ1-4, with 9 bases matching TRBD1. This CDR3 is built from 15 residues. Unmatched junction bases numbered 6, after V lost 4 bases and J lost 3 bases. CDR1 is GTSNPN, CDR2 SVGIG, per germline (reference sequence). The CDR3 DNA is TGTGCCTGGAATCCGGGACAGGGATCTAATGAAAAACTGTTTTTT. Protein product: CAWNPGQGSNEKLFF. The whole variable domain, remainder taken from reference TRBV30 and TRBJ1-4, is SQTIHQWPATLVQPVGSPLSLECTVEGTSNPNLYWYRQAAGRGLQLLFYSVGIGQISSEVPQNLSASRPQDRQFILSSKKLLLSDSGFYLCAWNPGQGSNEKLFFGSGTQLSVL.

This clone was counted a few times. The CDR3 is CATQVNRDTEAFF. The CDR3 nucleotides read TGTGCCACCCAGGTGAACAGGGACACTGAAGCTTTCTTT. The V call is TRBV6-5, the J call TRBJ1-1; D perhaps matches TRBD1 (6 bases). The germline gives CDR1 MNHEY, CDR2 SVGAGI. Between the trimmed V and J ends, which lost 10 bases and 3 bases, there was a span of 15 bases. CDR3 length equals 13 residues.

The rearrangement links TRBV7-6 to TRBJ2-1, with TRBD2 identical over 12 bases. CDR3 length: 17 amino acids. J lost 8 bases, V lost 1 base, and 9 bases had no gene match. Germline V lookup: CDR1 SGHVS, CDR2 FNYEAQ. This chain's CDR3 is CASSLGLAGGVRDEQFF. CDR3 nucleotide sequence: TGTGCCAGCAGCTTAGGGCTAGCGGGAGGGGTTCGGGATGAGCAGTTCTTC.

The chain links TRBV4-1 to TRBJ1-2, with 10 bases identical to TRBD1. V was pared by 2 bases and J by 6 bases, with 9 bases of the junction left unmatched. The V gene's germline CDR1 is MGHRA and CDR2 YSYEKL. CDR3 length: 16 amino acids. CDR3 loop: CASSQTTSDRGDGYTF. The CDR3 coding sequence is TGCGCCAGCAGCCAAACAACCTCGGACAGGGGGGATGGCTACACCTTC.

Here the CDR3 reads CASSLEDSYTEAFF. The CDR3 bases are TGCGCCAGCAGCTTGGAGGACAGCTACACTGAAGCTTTCTTT. The genes are TRBV5-1 and TRBJ1-1; TRBD1 is a possible D gene (6 bases). Germline assignment: CDR1 SGHRS and CDR2 YFSETQ. V shed 0 bases and J shed 3 bases, with 9 bases lying between them. This CDR3 spans 14 amino acids.

CDR3 in amino acids: CASKTWDTSYEQYF. DNA for the CDR3: TGTGCCAGCAAGACTTGGGACACGTCCTACGAGCAGTACTTC. The chain is built from TRBV6-5 and TRBJ2-7, with D tentatively TRBD1 (6 bases). There are 14 residues in the CDR3. From germline, CDR1 is MNHEY and CDR2 SVGAGI. V was trimmed by 7 bases and J by 1 base, leaving 14 bases between them.

The rearrangement joins TRBV9 to TRBJ1-2, with D perhaps matching TRBD1 (5 bases). The CDR3 runs 14 residues. CDR1 is SGDLS and CDR2 is YYNGEE in the germline V gene. V lost 0 bases and J lost 8, with 14 bases in between. The CDR3 DNA reads as TGTGCCAGCAGCGTAGATGTCAGGGAGGGCGGCTACACCTTC. Translation gives CASSVDVREGGYTF.

V and J are TRBV6-6 and TRBJ2-2; 7 bases agree with TRBD2. The CDR3 totals 16 residues. V shed 5 bases, J shed 1 base, and the junction held 7 bases outside the gene matches. Germline V gene sequence: CDR1 MNHNY, CDR2 SVGAGI (reference sequence). As DNA, the CDR3 is TGTGCCAGCAGTGGGGCTAGCGGAATGAACACCGGGGAGCTGTTTTTT. Translation gives CASSGASGMNTGELFF.

The CDR3 protein is CASSSLGTYEQYF. The CDR3 region has the DNA TGTGCCAGCAGCTCCCTAGGAACGTACGAGCAGTACTTC. J is TRBJ2-7 and V is TRBV7-9; the D is unclear. Per the germline V gene, CDR1 is SEHNR and CDR2 is FQNEAQ (reference sequence). Trimming cost V 4 bases and J 4 bases, with 11 bases left between them. The CDR3 loop spans 13 amino acids.

The V and J genes are TRBV6-5 and TRBJ2-3, with D perhaps matching TRBD2 (5 bases). With 8 bases removed from V and 6 bases from J, the gap between germline ends came to 15 bases. Germline CDR1 is MNHEY and CDR2 is SVGAGI. This CDR3 contains 13 residues. In nucleotides, the CDR3 is TGTGCCAGCCGTGGCAGCGGAGCGGATACGCAGTATTTT. The encoded protein is CASRGSGADTQYF.

The sample holds one count of this clone. CDR3 DNA sequence: TGTGCCAGCAGTGATACGGACAATGAGCAGTTCTTC. Protein: CASSDTDNEQFF. The V gene is TRBV25-1, the J gene TRBJ2-1; D is ambiguous. V gave up 3 bases and J gave up 5 bases, with 5 bases separating them. The germline CDR1 and CDR2 sequences are MGHDK and SYGVNS. The CDR3 spans 12 residues.

This clone was seen a single time. The chain has TRBV7-9 and TRBJ2-7; 11 nucleotides agree with TRBD1. Germline-derived CDR1 and CDR2 are SEHNR and FQNEAQ (reference sequence). The CDR3 covers 15 residues. The V gene end was trimmed by 4 bases and the J gene end by 3 bases; junction bases not matched to a gene: 5. The CDR3, as DNA: TGTGCCAGCAGCTACCCGGACAGGGGGCTCTACGAGCAGTACTTC. This codes for CASSYPDRGLYEQYF. The whole variable domain, filled in from reference TRBV7-9 and TRBJ2-7, reads DTGVSQNPRHKITKRGQNVTFRCDPISEHNRLYWYRQTLGQGPEFLTYFQNEAQLEKSRLLSDRFSAERPKGSFSTLEIQRTEQGDSAMYLCASSYPDRGLYEQYFGPGTRLTVT.

J is TRBJ2-2 and V is TRBV6-6; TRBD2 aligns across 13 bases. From germline, CDR1 is MNHNY and CDR2 SVGAGI (reference sequence). Unmatched junction bases numbered 3, after V lost 4 bases and J lost 7 bases. CDR3 length equals 15 residues. CDR3 region: CASSLTSGRIGELFF. In DNA, the CDR3 is TGTGCCAGCAGTTTGACTAGCGGGAGGATCGGGGAGCTGTTTTTT.

In this sample, this clone turned up once. V gene TRBV11-3 combines with J gene TRBJ1-1; tentatively, D is TRBD1 (6 bases). Germline CDR1 and CDR2: SGHNT and YENEEA. Trimming stripped 5 bases from V and 0 bases from J, with 13 bases between. This CDR3 contains 15 residues. The CDR3 nucleotides read TGTGCCAGCAGCCCAAACGGACAGATGAACACTGAAGCTTTCTTT. Its translation is CASSPNGQMNTEAFF.

The rearrangement uses TRBV27 and TRBJ1-5; 8 nucleotides align to TRBD1. Germline V lookup: CDR1 MNHEY, CDR2 SMNVEV (reference sequence). Trimming took 8 bases from V and 7 from J; bases not matched to a gene: 10. The CDR3 is 14 residues long. CDR3 DNA: TGTGCCAGCGGATACGACAGGGGAAACCAGCCCCAGCATTTT. This sequence encodes CASGYDRGNQPQHF.

The rearrangement joins TRBV7-8 to TRBJ2-3, with no clear D. V lost 5 bases and J lost 6, with 6 bases in between. Germline loops: CDR1 SGHVS, CDR2 FQNEAQ. The CDR3 loop spans 11 amino acids. The CDR3, as DNA: TGTGCCAGCAGCCTCAGGGATACGCAGTATTTT. It encodes CASSLRDTQYF.

This clone was picked up a small number of times. J is TRBJ2-2 and V is TRBV9; 9 positions match TRBD2. J gave up 7 bases and V 1 base, and 5 bases lay outside the gene matches. This CDR3 has 15 amino acids. CDR1 SGDLS and CDR2 YYNGEE come from the germline V gene. CDR3 coding DNA: TGTGCCAGCAGCGTAACTAGCGGGTATAACGGGGAGCTGTTTTTT. It yields the protein CASSVTSGYNGELFF.

DNA for the CDR3: TGTGCCAGCAGTTTGGAGAGGGCCCGCACAGATACGCAGTATTTT. Encoded protein: CASSLERARTDTQYF. The V call is TRBV27, the J call TRBJ2-3, with D possibly TRBD2 on 5 matching bases. Per the germline V gene, CDR1 is MNHEY and CDR2 is SMNVEV (reference sequence). This CDR3 has 15 amino acids. Trimming left V 3 bases short and J 1 base short, with 11 bases between.

This chain links TRBV7-2 with TRBJ2-2; 11 bases are a match to TRBD2. With 1 base clipped from V and 2 bases from J, the junction kept 3 bases outside the gene matches. Germline V CDR1 and CDR2: SGHTA, FQGNSA. The CDR3 extends over 17 amino acids. CDR3 in amino acids: CASSLGSGRANTGELFF. The CDR3 DNA reads TGTGCCAGCAGCTTAGGTAGCGGGAGGGCCAACACCGGGGAGCTGTTTTTT.

This rearrangement joins TRBV28 to TRBJ1-4; D possibly corresponds to TRBD1 (6 bases). The V gene lost 5 bases and the J gene lost 4 bases, with 11 bases spanning the gap. The CDR3 length is 14 residues. Germline V gene sequence: CDR1 MDHEN, CDR2 SYDVKM. The CDR3 protein is CASSRQVINEKLFF. The CDR3 nucleotides are TGTGCCAGCAGTCGACAGGTCATTAATGAAAAACTGTTTTTT.

J is TRBJ2-1 and V is TRBV7-9; 13 bases are a match to TRBD2. Trimming at V came to 4 bases and at J to 8 bases, leaving 2 bases not matched to a gene. This CDR3 has 14 residues. Germline V gene lookup returns CDR1 SEHNR and CDR2 FQNEAQ (reference sequence). DNA for the CDR3: TGTGCCAGCAGCTCCGGGACTAGCGGGGATGAGCAGTTCTTC. Translation gives CASSSGTSGDEQFF.

The rearrangement uses TRBV19 and TRBJ1-1; TRBD1 is a possible D gene (6 bases). The germline gives CDR1 LNHDA, CDR2 SQIVND (reference sequence). V was clipped by 1 base and J by 0 bases, with 12 bases between them. The CDR3 loop spans 16 amino acids. DNA for the CDR3: TGTGCCAGTAGTATAGTAGGGGGTCGCATGAACACTGAAGCTTTCTTT. Translation: CASSIVGGRMNTEAFF.

This chain joins TRBV2 and TRBJ1-5; TRBD1 might be the D (5 bases). Germline CDR1 is SNHLY and CDR2 is FYNNEI. The V end was cut by 5 bases, the J end by 0 bases, with 14 bases between. This CDR3 region has 16 residues. The CDR3: CASSRQGFNSNQPQHF. CDR3 coding DNA: TGTGCCAGCAGTCGTCAGGGATTCAATAGCAATCAGCCCCAGCATTTT. Variable domain in full (rest from reference TRBV2 and TRBJ1-5): EPEVTQTPSHQVTQMGQEVILRCVPISNHLYFYWYRQILGQKVEFLVSFYNNEISEKSEIFDDQFSVERPDGSNFTLKIRSTKLEDSAMYFCASSRQGFNSNQPQHFGDGTRLSIL.

The rearrangement links TRBV4-3 to TRBJ2-1; TRBD1 agrees at 9 bases. From germline, CDR1 is LGHNA and CDR2 YSLEER. The trim removed 1 base at V and 6 bases at J, leaving 7 bases unmatched. CDR3 size: 16 residues. The CDR3 coding sequence is TGCGCCAGCAGCCAAGTCACAGGGGGCGTATCCAATGAGCAGTTCTTC. This codes for CASSQVTGGVSNEQFF.

In its sample, this clone was seen once. The J gene is TRBJ2-5, the V gene TRBV5-5, with D maybe TRBD1 (5 bases). The CDR3 sequence is 14 residues long. The germline V gene encodes CDR1 SGHKS and CDR2 YYEKEE (reference sequence). V was cut by 1 base and J by 5 bases, with 12 bases left in between. DNA for the CDR3: TGTGCCAGCAGCTTGAGGCCAGGGTTGGAGACCCAGTACTTC. Encoded protein: CASSLRPGLETQYF.

The genes are TRBV5-1 and TRBJ2-7; D possibly corresponds to TRBD2 (5 bases). There are 14 residues in the CDR3. Trimming stripped 1 base from V and 2 bases from J, with 10 bases between. Germline V gene sequence: CDR1 SGHRS, CDR2 YFSETQ. This CDR3 is CASSLRGNTYEQYF. The CDR3 DNA reads as TGCGCCAGCAGCTTGAGAGGGAACACCTACGAGCAGTACTTC.

The chain employs TRBV5-1 and TRBJ2-2; the D is unclear. Trimming cost V 7 bases and J 6 bases, with 10 bases left between them. CDR1 and CDR2 (germline): SGHRS, YFSETQ. There are 12 residues in the CDR3. CDR3 loop: CASHSVAGELFF. CDR3 DNA sequence: TGCGCCAGCCACTCCGTGGCCGGGGAGCTGTTTTTT.

This chain joins TRBV6-1 and TRBJ2-7; 11 bases agree with TRBD1. Trimming at V came to 7 bases and at J to 1 base, leaving 3 bases not matched to a gene. This CDR3 comprises 14 residues. The germline gives CDR1 MNHNS, CDR2 SASEGT. CDR3 in amino acids: CASTRDRGSYEQYF. The CDR3 DNA follows: TGTGCCAGCACTAGGGACAGGGGGTCCTACGAGCAGTACTTC.